This T cell receptor beta chain was documented in a study of cytomegalovirus exposure and HLA in healthy donors (dated by TCRdb to 2016 to 2017). General notes on the study: In an earlier analysis of several hundred of the donors, about 260 Gb of sequence data and just under 120 million unique TCR beta sequences from approximately 180 million T cells were reported. All discovery cohort repertoires had been generated on a single sequencing platform. Roughly 300 gigabases of sequencing data and 78 million or so unique TCR sequences were included in an early release covering about 620 HLA-typed donors. To decide whether each TCR beta V gene segment behaved as functional or pseudogenic, an earlier analysis of some 600 of the donors relied on high-throughput TCR beta sequencing. The study combined high-throughput TCR immunosequencing, statistical association of individual TCRs with disease status, and machine learning to predict cytomegalovirus infection status. The number of donors typed differed by locus, with roughly 620-630 for A, B, C, DRB1 and DQB1, over 500 for DQA1, 600 to 610 for DPA1, and around 450 for DPB1. The later analysis used no new phenotypic data to find candidate immune exposures, relying instead on TCR beta sequences and their occurrence across donors. Among over 350 genotyped donors of the cohort, an average of about 240,000 unique TCR beta nucleotide sequences were sequenced per donor, roughly 18% of them non-productive. Using immunosequencing, the study profiled T cell repertoires from around 670 subjects and related those repertoires to cytomegalovirus serostatus. Along with the approximately 600-subject first cohort, a separate validation cohort of roughly 110 different subjects was used. A later analysis re-analyzed previously published TCR beta repertoires from roughly 630 donors and added high-resolution HLA genotyping to study TCR occurrence patterns. Donor age, sex, ethnicity and CMV serostatus were collected together with the repertoire data. A later genetic analysis took genome-wide SNP genotypes for about three fifths of the 666 donors and used that subset as a discovery cohort. The study aimed to test whether cataloging public T cell receptors could reveal signatures of past pathogen exposure. Both class I and class II loci were covered by HLA typing, at four-digit resolution. Of the approximately 400 genotyped donors, about 84% fell in the genetic ancestry cluster associated with self-reported Caucasian donors. Five DR-DQ haplotypes were treated as single units for association and clustering because of strong linkage in the cohort. Broad study findings and their caveats: A later genetic analysis associated a missense DCLRE1C variant with V-gene and J-gene trimming of TCR beta chains, and an independent cohort replicated the association. The 87-base-pair reads could not distinguish some IMGT-functional V segments, including TRBV6-2 and TRBV6-3, so those segments were excluded. In a later analysis, around 15,000 TCR beta sequences were associated with specific HLA alleles at a false discovery rate of 0.05. A group of highly shared sequence variants was considered likely to be a technical artifact of the sequencing pipeline. When HLA alleles, especially DR and DQ, strongly co-occurred, TCR associations were difficult to assign to individual alleles. Correlated functional status among segregating V segments might be attributable to linkage disequilibrium, but an unknown experimental factor could not be ruled out. The authors suggested that the approach could potentially be extended to other disease states and immunological phenotypes. Because HLA typing was missing for some donors at each locus, association tests included only the typed subset. In an earlier analysis of some 540 of the donors, most TCR beta V segments appeared in productive rearrangements about 87% or about 30% of the time, broadly matching IMGT annotations. While some public TCRs were present in many individuals, most TCR sequences turned up only very rarely across donors. A later analysis found that most CMV-associated TCR beta chains appeared HLA-restricted, with HLA associations seemingly driven largely by CMV exposure. According to a later analysis, TCR association rates differed among HLA loci, with DRB1 alleles showing the most associated TCRs and HLA-C alleles showing the fewest. Only TCR beta chains were sequenced in this cohort, and the absence of alpha or paired-chain data limited detectable features. The classifier was reported to diagnose cytomegalovirus status with high specificity and sensitivity in both the original cohort and the validation cohort. Several of the top co-occurrence clusters appeared to be linked to parvovirus B19, influenza, CMV and Epstein-Barr virus, according to a later analysis. Because counts were too low, around 17 rarely observed V segments, including chromosome 9 orphons, were left out of the earlier analysis of 500 to 650 of the donors. The only immune exposure information available for the cohort was CMV serostatus. In vitro tests confirmed that three of the cytomegalovirus-associated TCR beta chains recognize cytomegalovirus antigens. A further reported finding was that TCR beta sequences accurately predicted the HLA-A and HLA-B alleles for most subjects in the first cohort. Sequencing depth was assumed to be roughly uniform across donors in the presence/absence analyses, though that assumption may not hold. A later analysis found that HLA-associated TCR beta chains were more clonally expanded and had lower generation probabilities than equally common non-associated chains. The study listed 150 to 200 TCR beta chains as associated with cytomegalovirus. According to a later genetic analysis, donors in an Asian-associated ancestry cluster had fewer N-insertions in productive TCRs than the roughly 700-donor mean.

From the cysteine through the phenylalanine, the CDR3 covers 15 amino acids. Only the CDR3 DNA stays, 45 bases, in frame from base 1. The germline V gene yields MDHEN for CDR1 and SYDVKM for CDR2. V sheds 5 bases and J sheds 5 bases, leaving 18 bases between their ends. As to this clone: This receptor's antigen is unknown. Base qualities are missing; no much larger clone stands one base away.

The cohort was made up of 650 to 700 healthy bone marrow donors. Cohort members were all nominally healthy when sampled, although unrecorded immune exposures were likely present. The donor was CMV seropositive and was included in the group of some 290 seropositive cohort members. A peripheral blood sample was collected from each donor, and TCR beta sequencing was performed on peripheral blood mononuclear cells. The Qiagen DNeasy Blood Extraction Kit was used to extract genomic DNA from the blood cell samples. Library preparation was by the immunoSEQ multiplex PCR assay. For the multiplex PCR, a mixture combining 60 forward primers for TCR Vbeta segments and 13 reverse primers for TCR Jbeta segments was used. A multiplex PCR assay on genomic DNA amplified the CDR3 region of rearranged TCR beta genes. The Illumina HiSeq System was used to sequence the amplified TCR beta libraries as 87-base-pair reads. In the authors' own workflow: A later analysis tallied some 79 million unique TCR beta chains across the 650 to 750 repertoires, and roughly 11 million of those chains were shared by two or more donors. Raw reads were error-corrected and collapsed into unique sequences with a nearest-neighbor algorithm that merged closely related sequences to remove PCR and sequencing errors. Alignment of CDR3 sequences to IMGT reference sequences was used to assign V, D and J gene segments. For a sequence to be retained, at least a six-nucleotide match to both a V gene segment and a J gene segment was required. Rearrangements were classified as productive when the CDR3 lacked stop codons and remained in frame with V and J, and all other rearrangements were classified as non-productive. CDR3 was defined by IMGT convention, running from the second conserved V-encoded cysteine to the conserved J-encoded phenylalanine. The earlier analysis of approximately 500 of the donors excluded sequences that lacked an unambiguous match to a single V gene segment. In an earlier analysis of 587 of the donors, V segments were called functional above 56.7% productive rearrangements and were called segregating when the between-donor standard deviation exceeded 5%. To diagnose cytomegalovirus status from the catalog of TCR beta chain sequences, a statistical classification framework was built. A later analysis assigned V and J genes by comparing TCR nucleotide sequences with IMGT/GENE-DB human TR gene sequences. Using the TCRdist pipeline, a later analysis assigned CDR3 sequences along with most-parsimonious VDJ recombination scenarios. In a later analysis, each TCR beta chain was defined by its CDR3 amino acid sequence together with its V-gene family, and reads lacking a unique V-gene family were excluded. In a later analysis, 500 to 650 highly shared, low-generation-probability nucleotide sequences were removed to address suspected cross-contamination and a sequencing artifact. In a later analysis, a clonal expansion index was calculated for each public chain from normalized within-repertoire ranks of inferred template counts. In a later analysis, generation probabilities were computed using a VDJ recombination model fitted to out-of-frame rearrangements, and the results were checked against IGoR. Hypergeometric tests were used in a later analysis to score TCR-TCR, TCR-HLA and TCR-CMV co-occurrence, with a repertoire-size bias correction applied to the TCR pairs. In a later analysis, false discovery rates were estimated by permuting HLA or CMV assignments 20 times. In a later analysis, co-occurring TCRs were grouped using DBSCAN, and TCRdist sequence similarity was added for clustering within HLA-allele-positive subsets. Co-occurrence clustering excluded repertoires with fewer than 30,000 or more than 120,000 public chains, plus five with anomalous nucleotide sharing. The immuneACCESS repertoire file appears here via TCRdb, limited to in-frame rearrangements. These files lack a portion of the clones; in checked studies, under half of the deficit traces to unresolved V genes, and the cause of the others is not known. D and trimming were read from the DNA, whereas the V and J calls and clone size are those reported in that table. Within this sample are tens of thousands of clones, with about 74% of them counted one time only. The top ten clones comprise 6.2% of the sample.

The sample was PBMCs. The receptor comes from a woman in her 50s in good health and CMV-seropositive. The rearranged segments are TRBV28 and TRBJ1-2; the D gene is possibly TRBD1, with 6 bases matching. The CDR3 reads as follows: CASSPPRQQGYGYTF. The DNA reads TGTGCCAGCAGTCCCCCCCGACAGCAGGGGTATGGCTACACCTTC.